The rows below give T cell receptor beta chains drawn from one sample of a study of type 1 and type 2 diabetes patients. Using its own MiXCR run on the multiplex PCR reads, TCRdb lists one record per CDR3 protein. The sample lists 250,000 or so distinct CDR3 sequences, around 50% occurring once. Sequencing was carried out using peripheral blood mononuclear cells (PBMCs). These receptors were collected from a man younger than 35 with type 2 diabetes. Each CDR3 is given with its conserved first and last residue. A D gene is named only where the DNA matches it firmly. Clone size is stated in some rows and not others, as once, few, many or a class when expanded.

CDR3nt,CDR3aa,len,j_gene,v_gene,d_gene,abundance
TGTGCCAGCACCTTAGCGGGATCCTACGAGCGGTACTTC,CASTLAGSYERYF,13,TRBJ2-7,TRBV2,TRBD2,.
TGTGCCAGCAGCGTACGCGCACTCATCCAGGGTGAGCAGTTCTTC,CASSVRALIQGEQFF,15,TRBJ2-1,TRBV9,.,.
TGCAGTGCAAGAAGCGGGAGCTCCTACGAGCAGTACTTC,CSARSGSSYEQYF,13,TRBJ2-7,TRBV20-1,TRBD2,.
TGTGCCAGCAGCCAAGAAGGTTCTGGGGCCAACGTCCTGACTTTC,CASSQEGSGANVLTF,15,TRBJ2-6,TRBV4-1,.,.
TGTGCCAGCAGCCGGCAGGGGAGGGTGCATGAGCAGTTCTTC,CASSRQGRVHEQFF,14,TRBJ2-1,TRBV7-9,.,few
TGTGCCAGCAGCTCTACAGGCTTCTACGAGCAGTACTTC,CASSSTGFYEQYF,13,TRBJ2-7,TRBV11-2,.,.
TGCGCCAGCAGTAAGGGACAGGGGGCATATCAGCCCCAGCATTTT,CASSKGQGAYQPQHF,15,TRBJ1-5,TRBV10-2,TRBD1,.
TGTGCCAGCAGTTACTCCCAGGCCCTTCCTTCCTACGAGCAGTACTTC,CASSYSQALPSYEQYF,16,TRBJ2-7,TRBV6-5,.,few
TGTGCCAGCAGCCAGGAAAACAGGGGAGAGACCCAGTACTTC,CASSQENRGETQYF,14,TRBJ2-5,TRBV7-4,TRBD1,.
TGTGCCGCTGGGGGGAACTCTGGGGCCAACGTCCTGACTTTC,CAAGGNSGANVLTF,14,TRBJ2-6,TRBV7-6,.,few
TGTGCCAGCAGACTGCAGGGGGAGACCCAGTACTTC,CASRLQGETQYF,12,TRBJ2-5,TRBV6-1,.,few
TGTGCCAGCACCCTAGCGGGAGGGCACGAGACCCAGTACTTC,CASTLAGGHETQYF,14,TRBJ2-5,TRBV7-9,TRBD2,.
TGTGCCAGCAGGTACCCCAAGCACGGGGCGGACTATGGCTACACCTTC,CASRYPKHGADYGYTF,16,TRBJ1-2,TRBV7-6,.,.
TGTGCCACCAGTGGGACGGAGTCCTACGAGCAGTACTTC,CATSGTESYEQYF,13,TRBJ2-7,TRBV24-1,.,.
TGTGCCAGCAGCTTGAATCCACCTCCTCCATCGGACAGGGTGATGACCGGGGAGCTGTTTTTT,CASSLNPPPPSDRVMTGELFF,21,TRBJ2-2,TRBV7-7,TRBD1,few
TGTGCCAGCAATCGACAAGCGGGGGGGACCAATGAGCAGTTCTTC,CASNRQAGGTNEQFF,15,TRBJ2-1,TRBV6-5,TRBD2,.
TGTGCCAGTAGTACCATGACAGGGAACCTACAAGAGACCCAGTACTTC,CASSTMTGNLQETQYF,16,TRBJ2-5,TRBV19,TRBD1,.
TGTGCCAGCAGTTTAAATCAGGGGGGAACCTACGAGCAGTACTTC,CASSLNQGGTYEQYF,15,TRBJ2-7,TRBV28,.,.
TGTGCCAGTAATCGGGGGGTTGGTCAGCCCCAGCATTTT,CASNRGVGQPQHF,13,TRBJ1-5,TRBV19,.,.
TGTGCCAGCAGCCAACTCGAGGGACTAGCGGGGGAAGAGACCCAGTACTTC,CASSQLEGLAGEETQYF,17,TRBJ2-5,TRBV14,TRBD2,.
TGTGCCACCAGATGGCGGAAAAGCACAGATACGCAGTATTTT,CATRWRKSTDTQYF,14,TRBJ2-3,TRBV24-1,.,.
TGTGCCAGCAGCCTTATTCTGGGAACCGGGGAGCTGTTTTTT,CASSLILGTGELFF,14,TRBJ2-2,TRBV6-6,.,.
TGCAGCGTTGAAGAACACCGTCTTGAGCAGTTCTTC,CSVEEHRLEQFF,12,TRBJ2-1,TRBV29-1,.,.
TGTGCCAGCAGTTTCAGGGGGCAGACTGAAGCTTTCTTT,CASSFRGQTEAFF,13,TRBJ1-1,TRBV28,TRBD1,.
TGTGCCAGCAGTTCGGGGGGCAGCTTGAACACTGAAGCTTTCTTT,CASSSGGSLNTEAFF,15,TRBJ1-1,TRBV6-6,.,few
TGTGCCAGCAGTCCCTCCGGTAGGCAGAATGAGCAGTTCTTC,CASSPSGRQNEQFF,14,TRBJ2-1,TRBV6-1,.,.
TGTGCCAGCAGTTTGGGGCAGTCTACAGATACGCAGTATTTT,CASSLGQSTDTQYF,14,TRBJ2-3,TRBV12-3/TRBV12-4,.,few
TGTGCCAGCAGCTTAGGTAACAGGGTGAACACTGAAGCTTTCTTT,CASSLGNRVNTEAFF,15,TRBJ1-1,TRBV7-6,.,few
TGTGCCAGCAGTTACTCCCACCACCCCAATAACGAGCAGTACTTC,CASSYSHHPNNEQYF,15,TRBJ2-7,TRBV6-6,.,few
TGTGCCAGCAATGCCGTGAGCTCCTACGAGCAGTACTTC,CASNAVSSYEQYF,13,TRBJ2-7,TRBV2,.,many
TGTGCCAGCAGCTTAGTCGAGCGGGCCTACAATGAGCAGTTCTTC,CASSLVERAYNEQFF,15,TRBJ2-1,TRBV7-6,.,.
TGTGCCAGTAGTAAGGTGGTTATGGGGGGCTATCAGCCCCAGCATTTT,CASSKVVMGGYQPQHF,16,TRBJ1-5,TRBV19,.,.
TGTGCTAGTGGTTTGCTCCAGGGGGTTGGTGGCTACACCTTC,CASGLLQGVGGYTF,14,TRBJ1-2,TRBV12-5,TRBD1,.
TGTGCCAGCAGCTTTCAGGCGGTTAGCACAGATACGCAGTATTTT,CASSFQAVSTDTQYF,15,TRBJ2-3,TRBV7-2,.,.
TGCAGTGCCCTCGATCTTGCCGGGGCGGGTCAGCCCCAGCATTTT,CSALDLAGAGQPQHF,15,TRBJ1-5,TRBV20-1,.,.
TGTGCCAGTAGTCCCAGGGGCTCTGGGGCCAACGTCCTGACTTTC,CASSPRGSGANVLTF,15,TRBJ2-6,TRBV19,.,many
TGTGCCAGTAGTATTTGGGACAGGGGGGGGACCGGGGAGCTGTTTTTT,CASSIWDRGGTGELFF,16,TRBJ2-2,TRBV19,TRBD1,few
TGTGCCAGCAGCCAACGCGGCCCGGAGGACTATGGCTACACCTTC,CASSQRGPEDYGYTF,15,TRBJ1-2,TRBV7-8,.,.
TGTGCCAGCAGCTACATACCCAATCAGCCCCAGCATTTT,CASSYIPNQPQHF,13,TRBJ1-5,TRBV6-2/TRBV6-3,.,.
TGTGCCAGCAAAATCGGGATTGCAGATACGCAGTATTTT,CASKIGIADTQYF,13,TRBJ2-3,TRBV2,.,few
TGCAGCCAAGTCCTATCGGGACAGGGGGGGATAGGGTCCTACGAGCAGTACTTC,CSQVLSGQGGIGSYEQYF,18,TRBJ2-7,TRBV20-1,TRBD1,few
TGTGCCAGCAGCCCAGGACAGGGATGGTCACCCCTCCACTTT,CASSPGQGWSPLHF,14,TRBJ1-6,TRBV12-3/TRBV12-4,TRBD1,.
TGTGCCATCATTGCAGGGGGGTCTTCCTACGAGCAGTACTTC,CAIIAGGSSYEQYF,14,TRBJ2-7,TRBV10-3,.,few
TGTGCCAGCAGTTTAGACGACAGGATCTACGAGCAGTACTTC,CASSLDDRIYEQYF,14,TRBJ2-7,TRBV12-3/TRBV12-4,.,once
TGTGCCGTCGGACTAGCGGGAGGGCCCGAGCAGTTCTTC,CAVGLAGGPEQFF,13,TRBJ2-1,TRBV30,TRBD2,.
TGTGCCAGCAGCTTGACAGGGGTGGACGAGCAGTACTTC,CASSLTGVDEQYF,13,TRBJ2-7,TRBV7-3,TRBD1,.
TGTGCCAGCAGCCAACCCGGGACAGGGGTAACTTTCTTT,CASSQPGTGVTFF,13,TRBJ1-1,TRBV4-2,TRBD1,.